This TCR beta chain stems from a study of blood T cells in healthy people across ages. This clonotype was detected many times. The donors, all healthy, were Caucasians living in Russia, aged about 6 to 90. Through a sample-barcoded 5' primer and a J-beta primer mix, a second PCR was run for about 6 to 12 cycles. TCRdb analysed the 5' RACE reads with MiXCR anew, one entry per CDR3 protein. This table holds more than 500,000 distinct CDR3 sequences, 25% to 30% found once. Germline CDR1 is SQVTM and CDR2 is ANQGSEA. The CDR3 is made up of 11 amino acids. Trimming took off 7 bases at V and 4 bases at J, with 10 bases between the two ends.

What was sequenced was blood. The chain links TRBV29-1 to TRBJ1-2; D remains ambiguous. The receptor was derived from a woman between 65 and 79 years old in good health. CDR3 nucleotides: TGCAGCGCTGCGGCGACCTATGGCTACACCTTC. Amino acid sequence: CSAAATYGYTF.